The T cell receptor (beta chain) under discussion was sequenced for a study of CD8 T cells in Susac syndrome. CDR1 is SGHAT, CDR2 FQNNGV, per germline. V was clipped by 7 bases and J by 0 bases; unmatched bases: 6. The CDR3 covers 15 residues. The authors sequenced TCR beta from blood CD8+ and CD4+ T cells. TEMRA cells underwent FACS enrichment and CD8+ and CD4+ T cells underwent negative isolation. An amount of RNA that ranged from roughly 0.45 to 1 ug was reverse transcribed with random hexamers. TCRdb reprocessed the immunoSEQ multiplex PCR reads with MiXCR, giving one entry per CDR3 protein. Found here are fewer than 150,000 distinct CDR3 sequences, approximately 90% of them singletons; the top ten hold around 0.22%.

This sequence originates from a human donor with multiple sclerosis. The source material was CD8+ T cells from PBMCs. The chain is built from TRBV11-2 and TRBJ2-7; 10 bases are shared with TRBD2. This CDR3 is CASTPLAGDSYEQYF. CDR3 nucleotide sequence: TGTGCCAGCACCCCCCTAGCGGGAGACTCCTACGAGCAGTACTTC.